This is a list of T cell receptor beta chains from one sample in a study of response to subunit inactivated influenza vaccine. From the RT-PCR reads, TCRdb called clonotypes with MiXCR, one entry per CDR3 protein. The sample lists a few hundred thousand distinct CDR3 sequences; about a fifth were seen once. The sequences come from PBMCs from blood, collected about 20 months after vaccination. Every receptor here comes from a man aged 50-75 years who received an inactivated influenza vaccine. Both conserved end residues are part of each CDR3. D genes are given only for firm matches. Clone size is given for some rows only: seen once, a few or many times, or a class if the clone is expanded.

D: NA
J: TRBJ1-1
size: few
V: TRBV5-1
DNA: TGCGCCAGCAGCCCGGGAAACAGGAAACCAACTGAAGCTTTCTTT
CDR3: CASSPGNRKPTEAFF

D: TRBD1
J: TRBJ1-2
size: NA
V: TRBV24-1
DNA: TGTGCCACCAGTCGGGACAGGGGGGATGGCTACACCTTC
CDR3: CATSRDRGDGYTF

D: NA
J: TRBJ1-2
size: NA
V: TRBV28
DNA: TGTGCCAGCAGTCCGATCGCGGGATTCGACTATGGCTACACCTTC
CDR3: CASSPIAGFDYGYTF

D: NA
J: TRBJ1-1
size: NA
V: TRBV15
DNA: TGTGCCACCAGCTCTAGTTTCCTTGTTTTGGAGGCTTTCTTT
CDR3: CATSSSFLVLEAFF

D: TRBD1
J: TRBJ2-7
size: few
V: TRBV6-5
DNA: TGTGCCAGCAGTTACCTACAGGGGCACTCGTACGAGCAGTACTTC
CDR3: CASSYLQGHSYEQYF

D: NA
J: TRBJ1-4
size: NA
V: TRBV7-9
DNA: TGTGCCAGCAGCTTAGACTCTTCCGTGAATGAAAAACTGTTTTTT
CDR3: CASSLDSSVNEKLFF

D: TRBD1
J: TRBJ1-6
size: many
V: TRBV27
DNA: TGTGCCAGCAGTCGCGGGACAGGGCCCCTCCACTTT
CDR3: CASSRGTGPLHF

D: NA
J: TRBJ2-5
size: NA
V: TRBV7-2
DNA: TGTGCCAGCAGCGTGGTTTGGGGAAACCTGGGGCAAGAGACCCAGTACTTC
CDR3: CASSVVWGNLGQETQYF

D: TRBD2
J: TRBJ2-1
size: many
V: TRBV29-1
DNA: TGCAGCGTTGAAGGACTAGCGGCGTACAATGAGCAGTTCTTC
CDR3: CSVEGLAAYNEQFF

D: NA
J: TRBJ1-5
size: NA
V: TRBV6-1
DNA: TGTGCCAGCAGTCAAAGGGGTCTTCAGACGGGACAGCCCCAGCATTTT
CDR3: CASSQRGLQTGQPQHF

D: NA
J: TRBJ2-1
size: few
V: TRBV12-3/TRBV12-4
DNA: TGTGCCAGCAGTCCCCGCGGCCGGCCTGTAGGCTACAATGAGCAGTTCTTC
CDR3: CASSPRGRPVGYNEQFF

D: TRBD1
J: TRBJ1-3
size: many
V: TRBV12-3/TRBV12-4
DNA: TGTGCCAGCAGTACAGGGACAGCGAGCGGAAACACCATATATTTT
CDR3: CASSTGTASGNTIYF

D: NA
J: TRBJ1-1
size: many
V: TRBV20-1
DNA: TGCAGTGCTAGAGATCTCCTGGGCCCTTTGAACACTGAAGCTTTCTTT
CDR3: CSARDLLGPLNTEAFF

D: NA
J: TRBJ1-6
size: few
V: TRBV10-3
DNA: TGTGCCATCAGTGAGGTGGCTAAGGTTAATTCACCCCTCCACTTT
CDR3: CAISEVAKVNSPLHF

D: NA
J: TRBJ2-1
size: NA
V: TRBV14
DNA: TGTGCCAGCAGCCCCTGGGGGGTACCCTACAATGAGCAGTTCTTC
CDR3: CASSPWGVPYNEQFF

D: TRBD1
J: TRBJ1-4
size: few
V: TRBV7-9
DNA: TGTGCCAGCAGCCACCTCTTGGACAGGGGGGAAAAACTGTTTTTT
CDR3: CASSHLLDRGEKLFF

D: NA
J: TRBJ1-1
size: many
V: TRBV11-3
DNA: TGTGCCAGCAGCATAGGCGGCAACACTGAAGCTTTCTTT
CDR3: CASSIGGNTEAFF